The 14 T cell receptor beta chains given below trace back to one sample, sequenced in a study of blood T cell repertoires in COVID-19. Libraries were prepared by immunoSEQ multiplex PCR; TCRdb keeps only in-frame clonotypes and omits some of them. Among about 88,000 clones listed, 90% were seen once. The sample taken for sequencing was peripheral blood. The receptors were sampled from a man aged 60 to 69 with acute or convalescent COVID-19.

A remark on this clone: One end of the junction is discordant with germline, which a read error may explain. V is TRBV7-7 and J is TRBJ2-1, with 11 bases fitting TRBD1. Germline CDR1 SSHAT, CDR2 FNYEAQ (reference sequence). This CDR3 contains 15 residues. CDR3 sequence reads: CASSPGQGVDNEQFF. DNA for the CDR3: TGTGCTAGCAGCCCGGGACAGGGGGTCGACAATGAGCAGTTCTTC.

The V gene is TRBV3-1 (or the pseudogene TRBV3-2), the J gene TRBJ1-5, with 9 bases identical to TRBD1. This CDR3 is built from 16 residues. V lost 3 bases to trimming and J lost 2 bases; unmatched junction nucleotides: 5. In germline, CDR1 is LGHDT, CDR2 YNNKEL (reference sequence). The CDR3 nucleotides read TGTGCCAGCAGCCACACAGGGGGCGCGGGCAATCAGCCCCAGCATTTT. It yields the protein CASSHTGGAGNQPQHF.

This chain uses TRBV14 with TRBJ1-1, with a weak D call TRBD1 (6 bases). CDR1 SGHDN and CDR2 FVKESK come from the germline V gene. V lost 2 bases to trimming and J lost 4 bases, with 14 bases between them. This CDR3 is built from 15 residues. CDR3 region: CASSQRETGSTEAFF. The CDR3 bases are TGTGCCAGCAGCCAAAGGGAGACAGGTAGCACTGAAGCTTTCTTT.

The CDR3 is CASSQVLAAQETQYF. CDR3 nucleotides: TGTGCCAGCAGCCAAGTACTAGCGGCCCAAGAGACCCAGTACTTC. The V call is TRBV3-1 (or the pseudogene TRBV3-2), the J call TRBJ2-5; 8 nucleotides match TRBD2. There are 15 residues in the CDR3. Germline V CDR1 and CDR2: LGHDT, YNNKEL (reference sequence). The junction had 2 bases not matched to a gene; V was cut back by 1 base and J by 1 base.

The rearrangement uses TRBV11-2 and TRBJ2-5; the match to TRBD2 covers 7 bases. CDR3 length equals 15 residues. V lost 5 bases and J lost 5; bases outside the gene matches: 11. The germline V gene encodes CDR1 SGHAT and CDR2 FQNNGV. The CDR3: CASSPLGGGGETQYF. CDR3 DNA: TGTGCCAGCAGCCCCCTGGGGGGGGGTGGGGAGACCCAGTACTTC.

This clone has more than one count but fewer than ten. The chain recombines TRBV24-1 with TRBJ2-2, with 9 bases matching TRBD1. The CDR3 is made up of 17 amino acids. Trimming at V came to 4 bases and at J to 6 bases, leaving 11 bases not matched to a gene. Looked up from germline, CDR1 is KGHDR and CDR2 is SFDVKD. The CDR3 reads CATSDTMGQGFAGELFF. CDR3 bases: TGTGCCACCAGTGACACCATGGGACAGGGATTCGCCGGGGAGCTGTTTTTT.

This clone was found once. The gene calls are TRBV28 and TRBJ1-1; D perhaps matches TRBD1 (6 bases). This CDR3 has 12 residues. From germline, CDR1 is MDHEN and CDR2 SYDVKM. V was trimmed by 6 bases and J by 5 bases, leaving 10 bases between them. The CDR3 DNA follows: TGTGCCAGCAGATACAGGGCGACTGAAGCTTTCTTT. Residues: CASRYRATEAFF.

This clone was seen once. As DNA, the CDR3 is TGTGCCAGCAGCGTACAGGTTCGGACTGAAGCTTTCTTT. Protein: CASSVQVRTEAFF. V usage is TRBV9 and J usage is TRBJ1-1, with no clear D. This CDR3 comprises 13 residues. CDR1 is SGDLS, CDR2 YYNGEE, per germline. V lost 1 base to trimming and J lost 5 bases, with 9 bases between them. Together with reference TRBV9 and TRBJ1-1, the CDR3 gives the full variable domain: DSGVTQTPKHLITATGQRVTLRCSPRSGDLSVYWYQQSLDQGLQFLIQYYNGEERAKGNILERFSAQQFPDLHSELNLSSLELGDSALYFCASSVQVRTEAFFGQGTRLTVV.

Only one count was recorded for this clone. The chain joins TRBV14 to TRBJ1-4; D is possibly TRBD1 (5 bases). There are 14 residues in the CDR3. Germline CDR1 SGHDN, CDR2 FVKESK. V was pared by 0 bases and J by 8 bases, with 10 bases between. CDR3 region: CASSQDQRGEKLFF. CDR3 in DNA: TGTGCCAGCAGCCAAGACCAAAGGGGAGAAAAACTGTTTTTT. The full variable domain, in which reference TRBV14 and TRBJ1-4 provide the parts outside the CDR3, is EAGVTQFPSHSVIEKGQTVTLRCDPISGHDNLYWYRRVMGKEIKFLLHFVKESKQDESGMPNNRFLAERTGGTYSTLKVQPAELEDSGVYFCASSQDQRGEKLFFGSGTQLSVL.

The chain employs TRBV7-3 and TRBJ1-1; D may be TRBD1 (5 bases). V was shortened by 4 bases and J by 1 base, with 10 bases between the two germline ends. The CDR3 extends over 14 amino acids. CDR1 SGHTA and CDR2 FQGTGA come from the germline V gene. The CDR3 nucleotides read TGTGCCAGCAGCTCCAACGGGGGGAACACTGAAGCTTTCTTT. As protein: CASSSNGGNTEAFF.

The V call is TRBV28, the J call TRBJ1-5; D remains ambiguous. The CDR3 covers 14 residues. Trimming removed 3 bases at V and 4 bases at J, with 10 bases between. Germline lookup yields CDR1 MDHEN and CDR2 SYDVKM. CDR3 bases: TGTGCCAGCAGTTTTTCGAGTCGGAATCAGCCCCAGCATTTT. As protein: CASSFSSRNQPQHF.

The chain combines TRBV28 with TRBJ2-2; TRBD2 is a possible D gene (6 bases). CDR1 and CDR2 (germline): MDHEN, SYDVKM. Trimming pared 3 bases from V and 4 bases from J, leaving 12 bases between. The CDR3 sequence is 15 residues long. As DNA, the CDR3 is TGTGCCAGCAGTTTTCGGCAGGGAGGCACCGGGGAGCTGTTTTTT. Translated, it gives CASSFRQGGTGELFF.

The chain combines TRBV6-5 with TRBJ1-5; TRBD1 matches 8 bases. The V gene's germline CDR1 is MNHEY and CDR2 SVGAGI. The CDR3 runs 13 residues. J gave up 7 bases and V 7 bases, and 6 bases lay outside the gene matches. CDR3 DNA: TGTGCCAGCACCCAGGGGGCCGGGCAGCCCCAGCATTTT. Its translation is CASTQGAGQPQHF.

The CDR3 sequence is CASSEGQGYGYTF. Written as DNA, the CDR3 is TGTGCCAGCAGTGAAGGACAGGGATATGGCTACACCTTC. The chain couples TRBV25-1 to TRBJ1-2; 8 nucleotides align to TRBD1. The CDR3 has 13 residues. Losses at the gene ends were 2 bases for V and 5 bases for J; bases not matched to a gene: 1. Germline CDR1 MGHDK, CDR2 SYGVNS.